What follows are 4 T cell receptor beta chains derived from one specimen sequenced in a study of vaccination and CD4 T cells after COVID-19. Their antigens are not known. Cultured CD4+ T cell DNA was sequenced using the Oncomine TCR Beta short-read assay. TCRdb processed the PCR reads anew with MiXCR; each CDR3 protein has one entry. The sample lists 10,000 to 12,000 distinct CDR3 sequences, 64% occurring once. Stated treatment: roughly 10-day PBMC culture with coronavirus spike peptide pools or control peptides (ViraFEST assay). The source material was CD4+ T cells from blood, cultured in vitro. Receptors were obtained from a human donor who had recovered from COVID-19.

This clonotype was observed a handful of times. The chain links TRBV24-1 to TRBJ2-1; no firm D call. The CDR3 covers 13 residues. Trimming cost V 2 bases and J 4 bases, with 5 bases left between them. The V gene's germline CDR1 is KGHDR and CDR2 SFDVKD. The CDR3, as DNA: TGTGCCACCAGTGATTACAGATACAATGAGCAGTTCTTC. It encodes CATSDYRYNEQFF.

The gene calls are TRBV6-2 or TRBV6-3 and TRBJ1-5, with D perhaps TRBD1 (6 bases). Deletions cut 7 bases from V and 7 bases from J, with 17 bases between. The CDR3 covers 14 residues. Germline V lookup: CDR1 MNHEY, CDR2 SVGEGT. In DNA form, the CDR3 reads TGTGCCAGCACCACGGGGGGCGGGCGACAGCCCCAGCATTTT. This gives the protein CASTTGGGRQPQHF.

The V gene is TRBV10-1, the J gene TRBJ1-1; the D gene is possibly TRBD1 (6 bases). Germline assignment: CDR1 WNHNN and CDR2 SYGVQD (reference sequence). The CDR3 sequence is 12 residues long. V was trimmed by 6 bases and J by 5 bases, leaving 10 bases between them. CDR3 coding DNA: TGCGCCAGCAGCGAGGGGGTAACTGAAGCTTTCTTT. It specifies CASSEGVTEAFF.

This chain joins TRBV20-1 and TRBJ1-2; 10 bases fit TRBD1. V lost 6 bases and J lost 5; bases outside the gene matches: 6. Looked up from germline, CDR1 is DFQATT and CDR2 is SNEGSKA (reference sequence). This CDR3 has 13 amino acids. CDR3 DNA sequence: TGCAGTGCGAGGGACAGGGGCTCTTATGGCTACACCTTC. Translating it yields CSARDRGSYGYTF.